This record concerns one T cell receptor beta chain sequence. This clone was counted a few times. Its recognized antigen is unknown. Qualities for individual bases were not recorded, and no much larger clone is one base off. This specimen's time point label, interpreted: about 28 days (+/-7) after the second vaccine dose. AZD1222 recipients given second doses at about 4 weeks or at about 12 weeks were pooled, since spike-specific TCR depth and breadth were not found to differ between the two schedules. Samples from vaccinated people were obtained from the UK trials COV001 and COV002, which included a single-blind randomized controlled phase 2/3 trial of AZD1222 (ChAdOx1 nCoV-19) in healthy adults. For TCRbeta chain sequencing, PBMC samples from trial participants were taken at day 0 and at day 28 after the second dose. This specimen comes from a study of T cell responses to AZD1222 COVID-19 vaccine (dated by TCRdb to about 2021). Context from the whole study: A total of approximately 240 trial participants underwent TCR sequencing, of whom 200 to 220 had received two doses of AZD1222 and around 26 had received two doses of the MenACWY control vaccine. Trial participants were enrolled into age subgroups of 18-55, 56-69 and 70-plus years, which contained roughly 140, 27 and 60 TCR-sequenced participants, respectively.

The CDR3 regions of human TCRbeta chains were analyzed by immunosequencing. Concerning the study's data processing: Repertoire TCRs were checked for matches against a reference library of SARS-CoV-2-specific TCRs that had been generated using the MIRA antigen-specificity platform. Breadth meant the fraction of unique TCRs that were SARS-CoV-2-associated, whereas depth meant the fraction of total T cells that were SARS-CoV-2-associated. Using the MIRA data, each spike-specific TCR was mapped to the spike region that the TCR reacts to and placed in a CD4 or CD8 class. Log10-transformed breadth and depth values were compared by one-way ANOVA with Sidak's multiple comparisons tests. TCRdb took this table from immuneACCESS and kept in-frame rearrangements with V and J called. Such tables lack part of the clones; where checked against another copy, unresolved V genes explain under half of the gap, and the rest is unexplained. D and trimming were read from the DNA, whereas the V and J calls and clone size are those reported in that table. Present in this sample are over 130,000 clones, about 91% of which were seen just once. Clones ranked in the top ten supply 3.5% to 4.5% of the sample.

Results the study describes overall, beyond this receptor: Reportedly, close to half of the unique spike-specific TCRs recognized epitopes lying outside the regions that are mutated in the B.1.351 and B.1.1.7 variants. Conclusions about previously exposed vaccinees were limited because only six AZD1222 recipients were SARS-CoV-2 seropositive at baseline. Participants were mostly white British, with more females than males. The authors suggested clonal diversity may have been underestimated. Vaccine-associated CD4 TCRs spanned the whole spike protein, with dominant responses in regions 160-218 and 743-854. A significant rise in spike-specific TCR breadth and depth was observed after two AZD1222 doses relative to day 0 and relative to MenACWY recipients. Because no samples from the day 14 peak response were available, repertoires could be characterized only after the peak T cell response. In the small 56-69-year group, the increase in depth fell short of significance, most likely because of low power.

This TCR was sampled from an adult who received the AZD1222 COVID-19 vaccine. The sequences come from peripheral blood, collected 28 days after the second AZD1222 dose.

CDR3 reads: CASSLGRGSSPLHF. The base sequence is TGTGCCAGCAGCCTGGGGAGGGGATCGTCACCCCTCCACTTT. Rearrangement joined TRBV5-8 to TRBJ1-6; a weak D assignment points to TRBD1 (5 bases agree). From a lookup of the germline V gene, CDR1 and CDR2 are SGHTS and YDEGEE. A distance of 15 bases separates the germline ends of V and J, which lose 4 bases and 10 bases respectively. The CDR3 numbers 14 residues from cysteine through phenylalanine. Only CDR3 DNA remains: 42 bases, in frame from the first base.